Below are 27 T cell receptor beta chains sequenced from a single sample in a study of Tregs in tolerant kidney transplant recipients. The assay was immunoSEQ multiplex PCR, and TCRdb's table has in-frame clones only and misses some. The repertoire holds 74,000 or so clones, with 91% as singletons. Related graft donors supplied nonmyeloablative bone marrow transplants, and mixed chimerism was transient. The source was CD4+ T cells from blood (PBMCs), collected 24 months after the transplant. The receptor set was obtained from a human patient who received a combined kidney and bone marrow transplant. Some T cells may possibly be graft donor cells.

This rearrangement joins TRBV28 to TRBJ2-7; the match to TRBD1 covers 9 bases. Trimming took 5 bases from V and 2 from J; bases not matched to a gene: 7. Per the germline V gene, CDR1 is MDHEN and CDR2 is SYDVKM. This CDR3 is built from 15 residues. CDR3 DNA sequence: TGTGCCAGCAGTACCACAGGGGGCGTCCCCTACGAGCAGTACTTC. It codes for CASSTTGGVPYEQYF. Based on the CDR3 plus reference TRBV28 and TRBJ2-7, the full variable domain is DVKVTQSSRYLVKRTGEKVFLECVQDMDHENMFWYRQDPGLGLRLIYFSYDVKMKEKGDIPEGYSVSREKKERFSLILESASTNQTSMYLCASSTTGGVPYEQYFGPGTRLTVT.

This sequence joins TRBV21-1 and TRBJ2-3; the D call in the table, TRBD1, was not verified against the DNA. TRBV21-1 is labeled a pseudogene. The CDR3 length is 15 residues. The CDR3 reads CASSITGGSSDTQYF. Written as DNA, the CDR3 is TGTGCCAGCAGCATTACAGGGGGCTCATCAGATACGCAGTATTTT.

V is TRBV1 and J is TRBJ1-2. TRBV1 is annotated as a pseudogene. This CDR3 has 16 residues. The DNA for the CDR3 is TGCACCAGCAGCCAAGATACTCGGCGGGCTAACTATGGCTACACCTTC. As protein: CTSSQDTRRANYGYTF.

The V and J genes are TRBV28 and TRBJ1-1, with 7 bases fitting TRBD1. This CDR3 has 14 amino acids. J gave up 1 base and V 2 bases, and 1 base lay outside the gene matches. Germline lookup yields CDR1 MDHEN and CDR2 SYDVKM. The CDR3 region has the DNA TGTGCCAGCAGTTTAAACAGGGGGAACACTGAAGCTTTCTTT. Protein sequence: CASSLNRGNTEAFF.

The V and J genes are TRBV7-9 and TRBJ2-2, with 7 bases that match TRBD1. The V gene end was trimmed by 5 bases and the J gene end by 3 bases; junction bases not matched to a gene: 9. The CDR3 covers 16 residues. Germline V lookup: CDR1 SEHNR, CDR2 FQNEAQ (reference sequence). This chain's CDR3 is CASSRRTGVHTGELFF. CDR3 DNA sequence: TGTGCCAGCAGCCGCCGAACAGGGGTCCACACCGGGGAGCTGTTTTTT.

The rearrangement links TRBV4-3 to TRBJ2-1; possibly TRBD1 for D (6 bases). This CDR3 contains 20 residues. CDR1 is LGHNA, CDR2 YSLEER, per germline. Trimming pared 0 bases from V and 4 bases from J, leaving 25 bases between. CDR3 protein: CASSQDGWDTPFRYYNEQFF. CDR3 coding DNA: TGCGCCAGCAGCCAAGATGGGTGGGACACCCCATTTCGATATTACAATGAGCAGTTCTTC.

This clone is a singleton in its sample. This chain uses TRBV14 with TRBJ1-1; no definite D call. The CDR3 has 12 amino acids. Trimming stripped 2 bases from V and 5 bases from J, with 6 bases between. CDR1 is SGHDN, CDR2 FVKESK, per germline. The CDR3 sequence is CASSQPSTEAFF. The DNA of the CDR3 is TGTGCCAGCAGCCAACCGAGTACTGAAGCTTTCTTT.

V and J are TRBV7-2 and TRBJ2-5, with 11 bases that match TRBD2. The V gene's germline CDR1 is SGHTA and CDR2 FQGNSA. Trimming at V came to 0 bases and at J to 9 bases, leaving 9 bases not matched to a gene. The CDR3 consists of 16 residues. The CDR3: CASSLAVAGGHSPQYF. The DNA for the CDR3 is TGTGCCAGCAGCTTAGCGGTAGCGGGGGGGCATTCCCCCCAGTACTTC.

The V and J genes are TRBV10-3 and TRBJ2-4; TRBD2 might be the D (5 bases). Trimming cost V 6 bases and J 0 bases, with 15 bases left between them. CDR1 and CDR2 (germline): ENHRY, SYGVKD. The CDR3 contains 16 residues. The CDR3 sequence: CAISQRGSLAKNIQYF. CDR3 bases: TGTGCCATCAGCCAACGGGGATCACTAGCCAAAAACATTCAGTACTTC.

V and J are TRBV7-6 and TRBJ2-7; no firm D call. The V gene lost 5 bases and the J gene lost 2 bases, with 13 bases spanning the gap. The CDR3 length is 14 residues. Germline V gives CDR1 SGHVS, CDR2 FNYEAQ. The CDR3 nucleotides read TGTGCCAGCAGCCCGCACGCGGCAGCCTACGAGCAGTACTTC. Amino acids: CASSPHAAAYEQYF.

The chain has TRBV7-3 and TRBJ2-1; 8 bases match TRBD2. With V trimmed by 5 bases and J by 7 bases, 7 bases remained unmatched. Germline CDR1 SGHTA, CDR2 FQGTGA. The CDR3 is 14 residues long. CDR3 sequence (DNA): TGTGCCAGCAGCCTTAGCGGGGCGGGGAATGAGCAGTTCTTC. It codes for CASSLSGAGNEQFF. Full variable domain (missing parts from reference TRBV7-3 and TRBJ2-1): GAGVSQTPSNKVTEKGKYVELRCDPISGHTALYWYRQSLGQGPEFLIYFQGTGAADDSGLPNDRFFAVRPEGSVSTLKIQRTERGDSAVYLCASSLSGAGNEQFFGPGTRLTVL.

The rearrangement uses TRBV5-1 and TRBJ2-5; TRBD2 matches 11 bases. CDR1 and CDR2 (germline): SGHRS, YFSETQ. After removal of 3 bases from V and 0 bases from J, the junction contained 4 bases not matched to a gene. This CDR3 comprises 16 residues. CDR3 DNA: TGCGCCAGCAGCTACCCGGGACTAGCGGACCAAGAGACCCAGTACTTC. Its protein product is CASSYPGLADQETQYF.

Points on this clone: The junction departs from germline at one end; a sequencing error may be responsible. Other nucleotide sequences from this sample produce the same CDR3. CDR3 sequence reads: CASSVGTGVYNSPLHF. In DNA, the CDR3 is TGTGCCAGCAGCGTAGGGACAGGAGTCTATAATTCCCCCCTCCACTTT. The J gene is TRBJ1-6, the V gene TRBV9; 7 positions agree with TRBD1. The CDR3 spans 16 residues. CDR1 SGDLS and CDR2 YYNGEE come from the germline V gene.

The V call is TRBV7-2, the J call TRBJ2-7; 7 positions agree with TRBD2. The CDR3 is 13 residues long. Germline lookup yields CDR1 SGHTA and CDR2 FQGNSA. V gave up 6 bases and J gave up 4 bases; unmatched junction bases: 6. CDR3 bases: TGTGCCAGCAGACTCGGCGGGGGATACGAGCAGTACTTC. It yields the protein CASRLGGGYEQYF.

The chain uses TRBV9 and TRBJ2-7, with 12 bases that match TRBD2. V gave up 0 bases and J gave up 3 bases; unmatched junction bases: 4. Germline CDR1 SGDLS, CDR2 YYNGEE. This CDR3 has 16 residues. The CDR3 DNA follows: TGTGCCAGCAGCGTAGATGGACTAGCGGGAATCTACGAGCAGTACTTC. Amino acids: CASSVDGLAGIYEQYF.

The chain is built from TRBV5-1 and TRBJ2-3; 10 bases map to TRBD2. The ends lost 2 bases at V and 4 bases at J; junction bases unmatched: 4. Germline CDR1 SGHRS, CDR2 YFSETQ. The CDR3 contains 15 residues. CDR3 protein: CASSFSAGGADTQYF. CDR3 in DNA: TGCGCCAGCAGCTTCTCAGCGGGAGGGGCAGATACGCAGTATTTT.

J is TRBJ2-6 and V is TRBV15; TRBD2 aligns across 8 bases. The J segment lost 7 bases and the V segment lost 7 bases, leaving 9 bases of the junction unmatched. CDR1 and CDR2 from the germline V gene are LNHNV and YYDKDF (reference sequence). The CDR3 runs 15 residues. The DNA of the CDR3 is TGTGCCACCACCGGCGGGGGGTTAGGAGCCAACGTCCTGACTTTC. Amino acid sequence: CATTGGGLGANVLTF.

The chain uses TRBV10-2 and TRBJ2-7; D gene ambiguous. Germline V gives CDR1 WSHSY, CDR2 SAAADI. The CDR3 runs to 11 residues. Trimming pared 6 bases from V and 6 bases from J, leaving 9 bases between. The CDR3 region is CASSPMREQYF. DNA for the CDR3: TGCGCCAGCAGCCCCATGCGCGAGCAGTACTTC.

In DNA, the CDR3 is TGTGCCAGCAGCTTAGGACCCAGACAGGGGGCCAACGTCCTGACTTTC. This sequence encodes CASSLGPRQGANVLTF. This rearrangement joins TRBV7-7 to TRBJ2-6; perhaps TRBD1 as D (5 bases). V was shortened by 1 base and J by 4 bases, with 11 bases between the two germline ends. The length of the CDR3 is 16 residues. CDR1 is SSHAT and CDR2 is FNYEAQ in the germline V gene (reference sequence).

V usage is TRBV9 and J usage is TRBJ2-1; 11 nucleotides line up with TRBD1. This CDR3 has 17 residues. Per germline, CDR1 SGDLS and CDR2 YYNGEE. The V and J ends lost 3 bases and 7 bases, in that order; junction bases with no gene match: 12. CDR3 coding DNA: TGTGCCAGCAGCGCAACCTCGGACAGGGGGCTTTATAATGAGCAGTTCTTC. Translated, it gives CASSATSDRGLYNEQFF.

CDR3 coding DNA: TGTGCCAGCAGGCCCACGATTGTCAGGGAAGTGGGAACTGAAGCTTTCTTT. It yields the protein CASRPTIVREVGTEAFF. The genes are TRBV21-1 and TRBJ1-1; the table assigns TRBD1, which was not confirmed against the DNA. TRBV21-1 counts as a pseudogene. This CDR3 is built from 17 residues.

The gene calls are TRBV5-4 and TRBJ1-4; 9 nucleotides match TRBD1. V was clipped by 4 bases and J by 0 bases; unmatched bases: 7. Germline V CDR1 and CDR2: SGHNT, YYREEE (reference sequence). CDR3 length: 17 residues. CDR3 nucleotide sequence: TGTGCCAGCAGCACGGACAGGGGAGACTCAACTAATGAAAAACTGTTTTTT. Translating it yields CASSTDRGDSTNEKLFF.

J is TRBJ2-4 and V is TRBV27; tentative D call: TRBD1 (6 bases). The germline V gene has CDR1 MNHEY and CDR2 SMNVEV (reference sequence). This CDR3 has 16 residues. The V and J ends lost 5 bases and 1 base respectively, with 15 bases between them. The CDR3 loop reads CASSPLTGRAKNIQYF. The DNA of the CDR3 is TGTGCCAGCAGTCCCCTGACAGGTCGGGCCAAAAACATTCAGTACTTC.

The CDR3 DNA is TGTGCCAGCAGCATCCTAACTTTAGCGGGGGGGCCAGATACGCAGTATTTT. Translated, it gives CASSILTLAGGPDTQYF. The chain uses TRBV7-9 and TRBJ2-3; 11 bases are a match to TRBD2. Germline loops: CDR1 SEHNR, CDR2 FQNEAQ (reference sequence). V lost 5 bases to trimming and J lost 4 bases; unmatched junction nucleotides: 11. The CDR3 is 17 residues long.

The table lists this clone with a count of one. The chain has TRBV5-3 and TRBJ1-2; D unclear. TRBV5-3 is classed as an ORF, of uncertain function. The CDR3 length is 16 residues. Trimming left V 1 base short and J 4 bases short, with 17 bases between. CDR3 sequence: CARSLLTRFAGYGYTF. The DNA of the CDR3 is TGTGCCAGAAGCTTGTTAACGAGGTTCGCGGGCTATGGCTACACCTTC.

The chain is built from TRBV7-9 and TRBJ2-7; D is possibly TRBD1 (5 bases). This CDR3 has 13 residues. V was pared by 6 bases and J by 4 bases, with 13 bases between. Germline V gene lookup returns CDR1 SEHNR and CDR2 FQNEAQ (reference sequence). The CDR3 DNA follows: TGTGCCAGCAGGCGCGACCAGGGTTACGAGCAGTACTTC. Translation gives CASRRDQGYEQYF.

The chain has TRBV5-4 and TRBJ2-6; 9 nucleotides align to TRBD2. V was clipped by 1 base and J by 0 bases; unmatched bases: 5. The germline CDR1 and CDR2 sequences are SGHNT and YYREEE (reference sequence). This CDR3 has 18 residues. The CDR3 reads CASSLLGSGGSGANVLTF. The DNA for the CDR3 is TGTGCCAGCAGCTTGTTGGGTAGCGGGGGCTCTGGGGCCAACGTCCTGACTTTC.